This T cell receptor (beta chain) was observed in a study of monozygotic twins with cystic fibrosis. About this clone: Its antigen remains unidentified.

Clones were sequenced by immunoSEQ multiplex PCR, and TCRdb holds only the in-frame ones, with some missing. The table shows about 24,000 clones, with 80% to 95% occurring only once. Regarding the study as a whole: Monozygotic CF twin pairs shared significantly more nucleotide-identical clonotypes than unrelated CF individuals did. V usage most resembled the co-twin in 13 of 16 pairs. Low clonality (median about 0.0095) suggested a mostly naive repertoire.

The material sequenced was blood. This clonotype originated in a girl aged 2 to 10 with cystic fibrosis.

CDR3 DNA: TGTGCCACCGTAGCGGGGGTCACAGATACGCAGTATTTT. Amino acid sequence: CATVAGVTDTQYF. V is TRBV10-3 and J is TRBJ2-3; 9 bases are shared with TRBD2. Germline values: CDR1 ENHRY, CDR2 SYGVKD. Trimming cost V 10 bases and J 2 bases; bases outside gene matches: 4. The CDR3 sequence is 13 residues long.